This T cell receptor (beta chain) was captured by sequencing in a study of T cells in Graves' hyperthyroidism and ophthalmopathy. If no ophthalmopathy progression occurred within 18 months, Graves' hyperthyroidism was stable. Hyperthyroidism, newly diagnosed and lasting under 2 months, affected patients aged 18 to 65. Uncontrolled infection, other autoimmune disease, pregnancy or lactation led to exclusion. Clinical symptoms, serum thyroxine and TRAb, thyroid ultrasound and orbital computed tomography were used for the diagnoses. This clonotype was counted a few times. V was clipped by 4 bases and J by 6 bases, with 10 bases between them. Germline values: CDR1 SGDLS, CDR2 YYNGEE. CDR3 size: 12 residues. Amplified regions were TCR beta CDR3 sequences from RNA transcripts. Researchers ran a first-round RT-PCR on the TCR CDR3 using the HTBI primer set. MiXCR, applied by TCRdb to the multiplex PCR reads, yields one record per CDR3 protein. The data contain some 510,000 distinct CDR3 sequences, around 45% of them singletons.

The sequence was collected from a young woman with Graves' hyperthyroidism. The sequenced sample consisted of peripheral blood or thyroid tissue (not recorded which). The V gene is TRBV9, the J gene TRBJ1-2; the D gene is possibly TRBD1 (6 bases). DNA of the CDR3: TGTGCCAGCAGCCTGGACAGCGATGGCTACACCTTC. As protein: CASSLDSDGYTF.